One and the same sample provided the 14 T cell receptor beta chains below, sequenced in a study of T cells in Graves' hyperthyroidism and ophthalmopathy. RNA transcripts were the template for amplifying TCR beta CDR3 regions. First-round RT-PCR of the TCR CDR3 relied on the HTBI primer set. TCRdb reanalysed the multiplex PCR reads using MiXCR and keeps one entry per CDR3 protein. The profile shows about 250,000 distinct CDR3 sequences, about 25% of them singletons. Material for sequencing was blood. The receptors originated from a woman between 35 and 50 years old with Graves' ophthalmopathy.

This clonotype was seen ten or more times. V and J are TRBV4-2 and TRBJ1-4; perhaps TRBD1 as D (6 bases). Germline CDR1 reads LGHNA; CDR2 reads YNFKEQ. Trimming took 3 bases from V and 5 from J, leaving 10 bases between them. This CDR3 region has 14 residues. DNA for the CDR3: TGTGCCAGCAGCCAGCAGGGGAGGAATGAAAAACTGTTTTTT. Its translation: CASSQQGRNEKLFF.

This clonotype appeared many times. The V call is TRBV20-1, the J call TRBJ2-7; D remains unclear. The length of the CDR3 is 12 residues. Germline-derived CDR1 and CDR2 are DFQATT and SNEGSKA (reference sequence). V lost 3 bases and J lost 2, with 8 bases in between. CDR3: CSASPLTYEQYF. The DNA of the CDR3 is TGCAGTGCTAGTCCCCTGACCTACGAGCAGTACTTC.

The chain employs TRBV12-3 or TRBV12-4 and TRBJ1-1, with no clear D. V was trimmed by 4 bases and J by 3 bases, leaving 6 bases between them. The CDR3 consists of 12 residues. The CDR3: CASSSLYTEAFF. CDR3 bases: TGTGCCAGCAGTTCTCTCTACACTGAAGCTTTCTTT.

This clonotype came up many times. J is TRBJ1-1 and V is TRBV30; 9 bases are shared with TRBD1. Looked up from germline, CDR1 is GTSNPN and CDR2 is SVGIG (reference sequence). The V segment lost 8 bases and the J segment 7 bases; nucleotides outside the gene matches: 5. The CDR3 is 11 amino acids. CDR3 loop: CASGTGIEAFF. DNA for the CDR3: TGTGCCAGTGGGACAGGGATTGAAGCTTTCTTT.

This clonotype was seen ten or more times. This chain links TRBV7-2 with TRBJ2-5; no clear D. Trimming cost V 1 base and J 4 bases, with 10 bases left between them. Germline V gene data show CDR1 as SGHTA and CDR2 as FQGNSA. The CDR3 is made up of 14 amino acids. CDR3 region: CASSLDTDTETQYF. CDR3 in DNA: TGTGCCAGCAGCTTAGACACCGACACAGAGACCCAGTACTTC.

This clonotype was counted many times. In DNA, the CDR3 is TGCAGCGTTGGAGGCAGAGCCTACGAGCAGTACTTC. Translating gives CSVGGRAYEQYF. The rearrangement links TRBV29-1 to TRBJ2-7; D gene ambiguous. The CDR3 contains 12 residues. Trimming removed 4 bases from V and 2 bases from J, with 9 bases in between. Germline assignment: CDR1 SQVTM and CDR2 ANQGSEA.

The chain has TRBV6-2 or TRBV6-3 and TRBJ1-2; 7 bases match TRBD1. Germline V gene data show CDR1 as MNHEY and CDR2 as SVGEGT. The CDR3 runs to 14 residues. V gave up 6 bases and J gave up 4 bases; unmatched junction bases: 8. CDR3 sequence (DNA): TGTGCCAGCAGCCCCGGGACAGTCAGCTATGGCTACACCTTC. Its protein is CASSPGTVSYGYTF.

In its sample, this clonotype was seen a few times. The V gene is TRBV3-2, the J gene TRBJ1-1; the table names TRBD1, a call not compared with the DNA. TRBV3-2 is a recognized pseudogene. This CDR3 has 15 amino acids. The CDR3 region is CASSQDNRGNTEAFF. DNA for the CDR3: TGTGCCAGCAGCCAAGACAATAGGGGGAACACTGAAGCTTTCTTT.

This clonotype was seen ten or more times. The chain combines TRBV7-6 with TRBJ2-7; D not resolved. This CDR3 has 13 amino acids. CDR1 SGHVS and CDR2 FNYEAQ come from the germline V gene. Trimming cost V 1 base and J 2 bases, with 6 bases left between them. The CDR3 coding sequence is TGTGCCAGCAGCTTAGAACACGCCTACGAGCAGTACTTC. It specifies CASSLEHAYEQYF.

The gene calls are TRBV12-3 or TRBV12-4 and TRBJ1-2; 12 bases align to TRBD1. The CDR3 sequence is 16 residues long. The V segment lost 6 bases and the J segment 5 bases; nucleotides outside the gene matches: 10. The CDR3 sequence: CASSTSPGQGAYGYTF. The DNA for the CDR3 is TGTGCCAGCAGCACGAGTCCGGGACAGGGGGCTTATGGCTACACCTTC.

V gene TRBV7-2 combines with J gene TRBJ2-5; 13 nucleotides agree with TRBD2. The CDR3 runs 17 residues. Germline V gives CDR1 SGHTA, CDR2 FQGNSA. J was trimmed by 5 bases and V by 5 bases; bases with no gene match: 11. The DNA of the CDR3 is TGTGCCAGCAGCGGACCGACTAGCGGGGGGCCTGCCGAGACCCAGTACTTC. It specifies CASSGPTSGGPAETQYF.

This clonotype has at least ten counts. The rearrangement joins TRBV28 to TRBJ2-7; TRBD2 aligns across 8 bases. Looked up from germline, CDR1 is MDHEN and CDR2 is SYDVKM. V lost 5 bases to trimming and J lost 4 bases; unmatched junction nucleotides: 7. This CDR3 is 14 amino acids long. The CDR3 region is CASSIGTRGYEQYF. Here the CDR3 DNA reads TGTGCCAGCAGTATAGGGACTAGGGGATACGAGCAGTACTTC.

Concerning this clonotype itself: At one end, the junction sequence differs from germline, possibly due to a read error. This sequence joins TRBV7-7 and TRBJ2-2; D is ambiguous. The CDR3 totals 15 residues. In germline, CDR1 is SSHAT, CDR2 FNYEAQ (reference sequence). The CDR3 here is CASSITAANTGELFF. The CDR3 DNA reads TGTGCTAGCAGCATCACGGCCGCGAACACCGGGGAGCTGTTTTTT.

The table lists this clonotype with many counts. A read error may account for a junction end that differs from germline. The chain's CDR3 is CACRQGDTEAFF. CDR3 coding DNA: TGTGCCTGCAGACAGGGGGACACTGAAGCTTTCTTT. V gene TRBV2 combines with J gene TRBJ1-1, with 9 positions matching TRBD1. CDR3 length: 12 amino acids. CDR1 is SNHLY, CDR2 FYNNEI, per germline.